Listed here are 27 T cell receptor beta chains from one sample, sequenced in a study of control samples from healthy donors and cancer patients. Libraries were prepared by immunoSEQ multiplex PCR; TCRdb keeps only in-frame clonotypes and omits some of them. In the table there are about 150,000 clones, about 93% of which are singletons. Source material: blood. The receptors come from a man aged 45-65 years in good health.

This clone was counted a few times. CDR3 amino acids: CASSQGGTYIGELFF. The CDR3 DNA reads TGTGCCAGCAGCCAAGGAGGGACTTACATCGGGGAGCTGTTTTTT. The chain combines TRBV14 with TRBJ2-2; tentative D call: TRBD2 (6 bases). Germline V lookup: CDR1 SGHDN, CDR2 FVKESK. The V and J ends lost 1 base and 7 bases respectively, with 13 bases between them. The CDR3 consists of 15 residues.

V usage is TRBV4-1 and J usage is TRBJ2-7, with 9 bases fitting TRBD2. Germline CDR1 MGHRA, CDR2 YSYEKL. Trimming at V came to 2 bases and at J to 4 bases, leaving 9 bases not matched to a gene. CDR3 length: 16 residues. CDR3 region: CASSQRSSSGSYEQYF. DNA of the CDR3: TGCGCCAGCAGCCAACGGAGCAGTAGCGGGAGTTACGAGCAGTACTTC.

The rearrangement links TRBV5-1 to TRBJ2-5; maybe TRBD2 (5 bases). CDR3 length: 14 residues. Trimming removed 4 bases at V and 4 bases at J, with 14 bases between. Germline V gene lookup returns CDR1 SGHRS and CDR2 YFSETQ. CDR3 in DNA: TGCGCCAGCAGCCCTTCTAGCTACCCAGAGACCCAGTACTTC. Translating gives CASSPSSYPETQYF.

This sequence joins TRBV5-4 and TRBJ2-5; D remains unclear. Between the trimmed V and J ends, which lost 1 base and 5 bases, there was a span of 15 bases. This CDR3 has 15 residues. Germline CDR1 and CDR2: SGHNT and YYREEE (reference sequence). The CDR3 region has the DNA TGTGCCAGCAGCTTGTGGCAAGAGCGTTCGGAGACCCAGTACTTC. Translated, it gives CASSLWQERSETQYF.

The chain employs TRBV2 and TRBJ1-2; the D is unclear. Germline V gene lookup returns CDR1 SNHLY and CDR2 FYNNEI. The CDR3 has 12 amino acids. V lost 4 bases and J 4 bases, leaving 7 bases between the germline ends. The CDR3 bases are TGTGCCAGCAGTGGACGGATCTATGGCTACACCTTC. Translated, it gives CASSGRIYGYTF.

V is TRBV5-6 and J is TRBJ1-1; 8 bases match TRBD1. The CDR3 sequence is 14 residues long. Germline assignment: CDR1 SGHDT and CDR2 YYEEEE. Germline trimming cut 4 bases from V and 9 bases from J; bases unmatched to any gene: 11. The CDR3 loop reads CASSDGQGWRKAFF. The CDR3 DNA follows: TGTGCCAGCAGCGACGGACAGGGATGGAGGAAAGCTTTCTTT.

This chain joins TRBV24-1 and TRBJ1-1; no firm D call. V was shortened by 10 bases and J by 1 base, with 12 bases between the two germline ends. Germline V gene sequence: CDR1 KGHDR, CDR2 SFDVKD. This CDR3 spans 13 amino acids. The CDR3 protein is CATSLGANTEAFF. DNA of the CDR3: TGTGCCACAAGTCTGGGTGCGAACACTGAAGCTTTCTTT.

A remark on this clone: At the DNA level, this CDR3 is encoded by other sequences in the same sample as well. CDR3 in amino acids: CASSYSRGQETQYF. DNA of the CDR3: TGTGCCAGCAGTTACTCGAGGGGCCAAGAGACCCAGTACTTC. The chain combines TRBV6-5 with TRBJ2-5; D tentatively reads TRBD1 or TRBD2 (5 bases each). Between the trimmed V and J ends, which lost 0 bases and 1 base, there was a span of 6 bases. The CDR3 extends over 14 amino acids. Germline V gives CDR1 MNHEY, CDR2 SVGAGI.

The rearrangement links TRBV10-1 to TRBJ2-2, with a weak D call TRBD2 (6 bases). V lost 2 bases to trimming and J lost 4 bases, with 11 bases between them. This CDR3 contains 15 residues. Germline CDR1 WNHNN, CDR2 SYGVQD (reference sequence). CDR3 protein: CASSEIGGATGELFF. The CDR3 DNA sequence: TGCGCCAGCAGTGAGATTGGAGGGGCCACCGGGGAGCTGTTTTTT.

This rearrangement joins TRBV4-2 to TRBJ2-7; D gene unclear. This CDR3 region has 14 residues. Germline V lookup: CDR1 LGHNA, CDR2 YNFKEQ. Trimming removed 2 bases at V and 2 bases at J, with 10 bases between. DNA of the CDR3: TGTGCCAGCAGCCAACCGTTCAATACCTACGAGCAGTACTTC. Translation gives CASSQPFNTYEQYF.

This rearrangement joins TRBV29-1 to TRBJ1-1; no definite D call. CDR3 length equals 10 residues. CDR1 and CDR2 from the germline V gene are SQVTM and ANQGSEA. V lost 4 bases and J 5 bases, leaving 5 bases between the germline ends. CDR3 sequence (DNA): TGCAGCGTTGGAGGGACTGAAGCTTTCTTT. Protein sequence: CSVGGTEAFF. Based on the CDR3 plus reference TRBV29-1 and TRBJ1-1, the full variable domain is SAVISQKPSRDICQRGTSLTIQCQVDSQVTMMFWYRQQPGQSLTLIATANQGSEATYESGFVIDKFPISRPNLTFSTLTVSNMSPEDSSIYLCSVGGTEAFFGQGTRLTVV.

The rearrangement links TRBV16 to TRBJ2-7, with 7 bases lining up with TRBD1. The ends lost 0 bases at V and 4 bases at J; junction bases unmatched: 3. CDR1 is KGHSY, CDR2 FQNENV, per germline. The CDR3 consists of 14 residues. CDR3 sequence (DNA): TGTGCCAGCAGCCAATCAGCCAGGGGGTACGAGCAGTACTTC. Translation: CASSQSARGYEQYF.

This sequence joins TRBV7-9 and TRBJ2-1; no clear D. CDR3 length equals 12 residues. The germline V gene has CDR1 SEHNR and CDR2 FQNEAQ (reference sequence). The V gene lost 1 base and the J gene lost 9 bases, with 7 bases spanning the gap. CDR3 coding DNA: TGTGCCAGCAGCTTAGGCCAGATTGAGCAGTTCTTC. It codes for CASSLGQIEQFF.

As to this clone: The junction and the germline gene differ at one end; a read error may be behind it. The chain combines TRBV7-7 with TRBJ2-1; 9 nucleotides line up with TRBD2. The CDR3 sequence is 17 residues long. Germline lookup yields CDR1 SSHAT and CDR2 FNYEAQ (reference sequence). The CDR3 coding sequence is TGTGCTAGCAGCCCCGCCGGACGCGGGAGGGCTGGAGTGGAGCAGTTCTTC. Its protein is CASSPAGRGRAGVEQFF.

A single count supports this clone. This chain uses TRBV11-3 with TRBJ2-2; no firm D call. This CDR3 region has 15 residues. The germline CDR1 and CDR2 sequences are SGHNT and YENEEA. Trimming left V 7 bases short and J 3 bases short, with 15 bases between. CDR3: CASISDGLHTGELFF. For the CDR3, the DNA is TGTGCCAGCATCTCCGACGGCCTACACACCGGGGAGCTGTTTTTT.

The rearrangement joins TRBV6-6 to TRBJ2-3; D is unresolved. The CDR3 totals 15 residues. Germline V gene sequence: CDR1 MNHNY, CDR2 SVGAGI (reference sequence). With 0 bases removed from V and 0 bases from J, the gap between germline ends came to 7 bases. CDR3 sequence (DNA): TGTGCCAGCAGTTACTCTGATACTAGCACAGATACGCAGTATTTT. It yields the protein CASSYSDTSTDTQYF.

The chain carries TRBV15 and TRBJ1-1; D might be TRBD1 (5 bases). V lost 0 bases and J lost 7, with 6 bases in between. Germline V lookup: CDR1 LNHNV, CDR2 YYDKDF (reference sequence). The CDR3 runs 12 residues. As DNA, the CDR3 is TGTGCCACCAGCAGAGATGGGGGTGAAGCTTTCTTT. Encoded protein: CATSRDGGEAFF. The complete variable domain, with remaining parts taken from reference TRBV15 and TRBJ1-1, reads DAMVIQNPRYQVTQFGKPVTLSCSQTLNHNVMYWYQQKSSQAPKLLFHYYDKDFNNEADTPDNFQSRRPNTSFCFLDIRSPGLGDTAMYLCATSRDGGEAFFGQGTRLTVV.

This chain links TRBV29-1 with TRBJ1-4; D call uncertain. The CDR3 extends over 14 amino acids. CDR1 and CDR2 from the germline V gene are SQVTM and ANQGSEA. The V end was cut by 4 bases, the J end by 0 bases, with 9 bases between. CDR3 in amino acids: CSVAGPATNEKLFF. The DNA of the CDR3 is TGCAGCGTTGCCGGGCCAGCAACTAATGAAAAACTGTTTTTT. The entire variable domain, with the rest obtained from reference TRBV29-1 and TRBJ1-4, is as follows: SAVISQKPSRDICQRGTSLTIQCQVDSQVTMMFWYRQQPGQSLTLIATANQGSEATYESGFVIDKFPISRPNLTFSTLTVSNMSPEDSSIYLCSVAGPATNEKLFFGSGTQLSVL.

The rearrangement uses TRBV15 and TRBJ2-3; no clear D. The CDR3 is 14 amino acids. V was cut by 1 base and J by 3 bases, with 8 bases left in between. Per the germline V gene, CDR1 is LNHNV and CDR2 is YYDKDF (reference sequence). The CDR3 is CATSRGLGTDTQYF. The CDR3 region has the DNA TGTGCCACCAGCAGAGGCTTAGGGACAGATACGCAGTATTTT.

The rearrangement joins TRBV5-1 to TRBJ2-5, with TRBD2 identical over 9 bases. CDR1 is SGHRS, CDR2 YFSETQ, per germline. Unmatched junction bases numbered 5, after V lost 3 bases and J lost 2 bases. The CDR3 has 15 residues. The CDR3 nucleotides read TGCGCCAGCAGCTCATCTAGCGGGGATCAAGAGACCCAGTACTTC. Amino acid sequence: CASSSSSGDQETQYF.

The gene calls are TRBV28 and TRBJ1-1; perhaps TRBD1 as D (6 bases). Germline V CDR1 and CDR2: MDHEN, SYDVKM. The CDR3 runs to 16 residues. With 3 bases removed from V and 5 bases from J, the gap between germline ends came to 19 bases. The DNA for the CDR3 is TGTGCCAGCAGTTTGAGGGGGGGGCTGATTTGGACTGAAGCTTTCTTT. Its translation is CASSLRGGLIWTEAFF.

CDR3 loop: CAWGDLGDADTQYF. The CDR3 nucleotides read TGTGCCTGGGGGGACTTGGGGGACGCAGATACGCAGTATTTT. This sequence joins TRBV30 and TRBJ2-3, with D maybe TRBD2 (6 bases). The CDR3 spans 14 residues. Germline V lookup: CDR1 GTSNPN, CDR2 SVGIG (reference sequence). The ends were cut back, 5 bases at V and 4 bases at J, with 16 bases in the middle.

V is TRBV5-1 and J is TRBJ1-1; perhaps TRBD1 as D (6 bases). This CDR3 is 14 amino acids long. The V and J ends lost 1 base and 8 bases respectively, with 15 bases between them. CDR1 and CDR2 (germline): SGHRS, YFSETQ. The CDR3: CASSLSGGSIEAFF. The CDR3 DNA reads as TGCGCCAGCAGCTTGTCGGGGGGCTCGATCGAAGCTTTCTTT. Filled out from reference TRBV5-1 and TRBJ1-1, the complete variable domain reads KAGVTQTPRYLIKTRGQQVTLSCSPISGHRSVSWYQQTPGQGLQFLFEYFSETQRNKGNFPGRFSGRQFSNSRSEMNVSTLELGDSALYLCASSLSGGSIEAFFGQGTRLTVV.

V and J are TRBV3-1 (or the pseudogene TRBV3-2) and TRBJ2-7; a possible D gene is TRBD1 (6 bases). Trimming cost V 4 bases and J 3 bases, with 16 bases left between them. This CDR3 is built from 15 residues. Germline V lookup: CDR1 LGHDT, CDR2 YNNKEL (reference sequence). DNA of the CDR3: TGTGCCAGCAGCCCTTTGAGGGACATCATCTACGAGCAGTACTTC. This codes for CASSPLRDIIYEQYF.

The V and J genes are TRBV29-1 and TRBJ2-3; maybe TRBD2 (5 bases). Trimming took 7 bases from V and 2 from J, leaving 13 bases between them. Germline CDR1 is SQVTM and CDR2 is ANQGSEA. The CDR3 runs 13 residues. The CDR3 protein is CSAPGLNTDTQYF. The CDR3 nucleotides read TGCAGCGCCCCAGGACTCAACACAGATACGCAGTATTTT.

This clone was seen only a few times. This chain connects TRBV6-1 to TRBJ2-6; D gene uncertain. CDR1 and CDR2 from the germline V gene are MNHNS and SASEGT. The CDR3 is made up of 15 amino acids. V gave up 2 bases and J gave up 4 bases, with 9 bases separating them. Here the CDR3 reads CASSERGSGANVLTF. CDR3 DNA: TGTGCCAGCAGTGAACGAGGCTCCGGGGCCAACGTCCTGACTTTC.

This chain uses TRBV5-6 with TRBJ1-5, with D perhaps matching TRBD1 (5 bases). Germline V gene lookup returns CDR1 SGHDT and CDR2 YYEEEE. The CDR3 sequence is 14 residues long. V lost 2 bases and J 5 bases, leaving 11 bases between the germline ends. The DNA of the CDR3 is TGTGCCAGCAGCTTAAGGGGAGGGGATCAGCCCCAGCATTTT. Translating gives CASSLRGGDQPQHF.